Listed here is a single T cell receptor (beta chain). Its target is unknown. The data derive from a study of OX40 agonist ivuxolimab in advanced cancers. Study in general: Males comprised roughly four fifths of the group, whose mean age was approximately 62 years (range 23 to 79). Patients with prior anti-PD-1, anti-PD-L1 or anti-CTLA-4 therapy were eligible; about 40% had some.

Assay used: immunoSEQ multiplex PCR; TCRdb lists only in-frame clones, some missing. The table has around 57,000 clones, about nine tenths seen once. Study-wide results and caveats: Doses of 0.1 to 3.0 mg/kg were accompanied by clonal expansion of CD4+ and CD8+ blood T cells by week 6. Compared with CD4+, CD8+ T cells on average had more expanded clones.

CDR3 length: 16 residues. Germline V CDR1 and CDR2: SGHTA, FQGNSA. The trim removed 3 bases at V and 3 bases at J, leaving 9 bases unmatched. This sequence originates from an adult with an advanced solid tumor such as melanoma, head and neck, liver or kidney cancer. The chain joins TRBV7-2 to TRBJ2-7; 9 bases match TRBD2. The source material was CD4+ or CD8+ T cells sorted from blood, sampled in a trial of the OX40 agonist ivuxolimab. The CDR3 spells CASSLAAGGNNYEQYF. The CDR3 nucleotides read TGTGCCAGCAGCTTGGCAGCGGGAGGAAACAACTACGAGCAGTACTTC.